This TCR beta chain is from a study of cytomegalovirus exposure and HLA in healthy donors. Trimming removed 4 bases from V and 9 bases from J, with 16 bases in between. Per the germline V gene, CDR1 is LNHDA and CDR2 is SQIVND (reference sequence). This CDR3 has 14 amino acids. Study conclusions and caveats: The finding came from a later analysis; first-cohort TCR clusters tended to co-occur in the roughly 110 validation repertoires. Whilst most TCR sequences proved rare, a subset of public TCRs occurred across many donors.

About this clone itself: Its antigen is not known.

Generated by immunoSEQ multiplex PCR, the TCRdb table keeps only in-frame clones and is missing some. The sample contains some 150,000 clones, roughly 86% of which appear only once. The source of this sequence is a man younger than 30 in good health and CMV-seropositive. The chain carries TRBV19 and TRBJ2-1; the D is unclear. Sequencing was performed on PBMCs. DNA of the CDR3: TGTGCCAGTAGTACCCCGACCGAGGTGGGTGAGCAGTTCTTC. Translating gives CASSTPTEVGEQFF.